The rows below give T cell receptor beta chains drawn from one sample of a study of CD8 T cells in Susac syndrome. TCRdb analysed the immunoSEQ multiplex PCR reads with MiXCR anew, one entry per CDR3 protein. The data contain about 160,000 distinct CDR3 sequences, around 93% of them singletons. Source material: CD4+ T cells from PBMCs. The receptors stem from a human donor in good health. The CDR3 runs from the conserved cysteine through the conserved F or W. The order of the fields is D gene, clone size, V gene, J gene, CDR3 DNA, CDR3 protein. A D gene is named only where the DNA matches it firmly. The size field is filled for only some rows; it gives once, few, many or a size class.

>-|-|TRBV9|TRBJ1-1
TGTGCCAGCAGCCCCGCGGGGGTTGGCGACACTGAAGCTTTCTTT
CASSPAGVGDTEAFF
>TRBD1|few|TRBV20-1|TRBJ1-1
TGCAGTGCCAGGGGACAGACGAACACTGAAGCTTTCTTT
CSARGQTNTEAFF
>-|-|TRBV5-4|TRBJ2-1
TGTGCCAGCAGTTTGCCCCCAGCCGATGAGCAGTTCTTC
CASSLPPADEQFF
>-|once|TRBV5-1|TRBJ2-7
TGCGCCAACGGCTATGGGGCGGGGTCCTACGAGCAGTACTTC
CANGYGAGSYEQYF
>-|-|TRBV7-2|TRBJ2-1
TGTGCCAGCAGCGCCCTCCTGTACAATGAGCAGTTCTTC
CASSALLYNEQFF
>-|-|TRBV18|TRBJ1-5
TGTGCCAGCTCACCACTTCAGGGCAAGGAGCCCCAGCATTTT
CASSPLQGKEPQHF
>TRBD1|once|TRBV29-1|TRBJ1-2
TGCAGCGCCCATGGACAGGGTGACGGCTACACCTTC
CSAHGQGDGYTF
>-|-|TRBV20-1|TRBJ2-7
TGCAGTGCGATGACACAGGTCTCCTACGAGCAGTACTTC
CSAMTQVSYEQYF
>-|-|TRBV27|TRBJ2-1
TGTGCCAGCAGTTTACACAATGAGCAGTTCTTC
CASSLHNEQFF
>TRBD2|-|TRBV5-1|TRBJ2-7
TGCGCCAGCAGCTTTGGCGGGGGGGCGAGGGAGCAGTACTTC
CASSFGGGAREQYF
>-|-|TRBV20-1|TRBJ1-5
TGCAGTGCTAGAGTGGGGGGGCTTAATCAGCCCCAGCATTTT
CSARVGGLNQPQHF
>-|-|TRBV12-3/TRBV12-4|TRBJ2-5
TGTGCCAGCAGTTCTGGTTCGGGGGTCGGGGAGACCCAGTACTTC
CASSSGSGVGETQYF
>-|once|TRBV12-3/TRBV12-4|TRBJ2-2
TGTGCCAGCAGTTTTAGTTTCAGGTACACCGGGGAGCTGTTTTTT
CASSFSFRYTGELFF
>TRBD1|-|TRBV5-4|TRBJ1-1
TGTGCCAGCAGCTTCTTGCGACAGGGGATGGCTGAAGCTTTCTTT
CASSFLRQGMAEAFF
>-|-|TRBV2|TRBJ1-6
TGTGCCAGCAGAGGAAGGGCGTTCGGGAGTTATTCACCCCTCCACTTT
CASRGRAFGSYSPLHF
>-|few|TRBV7-2|TRBJ1-3
TGTGCCAGCAGCTTATCCGTTGGAAACACCATATATTTT
CASSLSVGNTIYF
>-|-|TRBV20-1|TRBJ2-7
TGCAGTGCTAGGTTCGCTAGCTCCTACGAGCAGTACTTC
CSARFASSYEQYF
>TRBD2|-|TRBV12-3/TRBV12-4|TRBJ2-7
TGTGCCAGCAGTCCGCGGGGGGCCGAGCAGTACTTC
CASSPRGAEQYF
>TRBD1|-|TRBV20-1|TRBJ1-1
TGCAGTGCTAGAGAACAGGGGGCCTTGAACACTGAAGCTTTCTTT
CSAREQGALNTEAFF
>TRBD1|-|TRBV20-1|TRBJ2-7
TGCAGTGCTAGAGAGCCTACAGGGGGCTTCTCCTACGAGCAGTACTTC
CSAREPTGGFSYEQYF
>-|-|TRBV20-1|TRBJ1-4
TGCAGTGCTAGAGGGGCCCTTCGAGGTGAAAAACTGTTTTTT
CSARGALRGEKLFF
>-|-|TRBV4-2|TRBJ2-1
TGTGCCAGCAGCCAAGATCTGGGGGGCGTCTACAATGAGCAGTTCTTC
CASSQDLGGVYNEQFF
>-|-|TRBV29-1|TRBJ2-3
TGCAGCGTTGCCAGGGATACGCAGTATTTT
CSVARDTQYF
>-|-|TRBV6-1|TRBJ1-2
TGTGCCAGCTCAAGGAAAGGCGGGGACGAAGGCTACACCTTC
CASSRKGGDEGYTF
>-|-|TRBV4-1|TRBJ1-2
TGCGCCAGCAGCCAAGAACTTGAGGGGATGAGGGGCTACACCTTC
CASSQELEGMRGYTF
>-|-|TRBV28|TRBJ1-4
TGTGCCAGCAGACCCATCGGCAGGGGACTGTTTTTT
CASRPIGRGLFF
>-|-|TRBV5-1|TRBJ1-2
TGCGCCAGCAGCTTGGGGGGCCTGACTATGGATGGCTACACCTTC
CASSLGGLTMDGYTF
>TRBD1|-|TRBV3-1|TRBJ2-5
TGTGCCAGCAGTCACGACAGGGGGCCTCCCCCAGAGACCCAGTACTTC
CASSHDRGPPPETQYF
>TRBD1|-|TRBV14|TRBJ2-2
TGTGCCAGCAGCCAAGAAGGGACAGGGGGCCCAACCGGGGAGCTGTTTTTT
CASSQEGTGGPTGELFF
>-|-|TRBV29-1|TRBJ2-3
TGCAGCGGCGCCGAGGGGAGCACAGATACGCAGTATTTT
CSGAEGSTDTQYF
>TRBD1|-|TRBV10-3|TRBJ1-3
TGTGCCATCAGTGAGCTTACAGGGGGCGGAAACACCATATATTTT
CAISELTGGGNTIYF
>TRBD1|-|TRBV5-6|TRBJ1-5
TGTGCCAGCAGCTACAGGACAGGGGGGAGGATCAATCAGCCCCAGCATTTT
CASSYRTGGRINQPQHF
>-|-|TRBV11-2|TRBJ2-3
TGTGCCAGCAGCTTAGATCGGCGAGTCACCCGTTTCACAGATACGCAGTATTTT
CASSLDRRVTRFTDTQYF
>-|-|TRBV18|TRBJ1-3
TGTGCCAGCTCACAGGACAGCCTGGGCACCATATATTTT
CASSQDSLGTIYF
>-|-|TRBV4-1|TRBJ2-2
TGCGCCAGCACACAGGGCAGGGGCACCGGGGAGCTGTTTTTT
CASTQGRGTGELFF
>-|-|TRBV20-1|TRBJ2-7
TGCAGTGCTAGCCCCGGACCTACCTACGAGCAGTACTTC
CSASPGPTYEQYF
>TRBD2|-|TRBV6-1|TRBJ2-5
TGTGCCAGCAGTGTGGGACTAGCTGGGAAGACCCAGTACTTC
CASSVGLAGKTQYF
>TRBD1|-|TRBV5-1|TRBJ2-7
TGCGCCTCCAAGGAGGCAAACAGGGGCATGGGCGAGCAGTACTTC
CASKEANRGMGEQYF
>TRBD2|-|TRBV29-1|TRBJ2-1
TGCAGCGTTGGGGGTGGGCTAGCGGGGGCTTACAATGAGCAGTTCTTC
CSVGGGLAGAYNEQFF
>-|few|TRBV6-6|TRBJ2-5
TGTGCCAGCAGCTCCGAAGAGACCCAGTACTTC
CASSSEETQYF